These 9 T cell receptor beta chains share one sample of origin, sequenced in a study. TCRdb processed the 5' RACE reads anew with MiXCR; each CDR3 protein has one entry. The table has over 55,000 distinct CDR3 sequences, under 35% seen once. Input material: tumor-infiltrating naive CD4+ T cells sorted from the breast tumor. As for subset: naive CD4+ T cells, CD4+CD45RA+CD25-. These receptors originate from a female donor with breast cancer.

This chain links TRBV4-2 with TRBJ2-7, with 7 bases that match TRBD1. CDR3 length equals 17 residues. The germline V gene has CDR1 LGHNA and CDR2 YNFKEQ. V lost 4 bases, J lost 0 bases, and 12 bases stayed unmatched. The CDR3 DNA follows: TGTGCCAGCAGCCCCTCGGGGTCGGGACAGCCCTCCTACGAGCAGTACTTC. Encoded protein: CASSPSGSGQPSYEQYF.

The chain is built from TRBV7-3 and TRBJ1-3; D not resolved. There are 13 residues in the CDR3. Per the germline V gene, CDR1 is SGHTA and CDR2 is FQGTGA. The V gene lost 6 bases and the J gene lost 6 bases, with 12 bases spanning the gap. The CDR3 nucleotides are TGTGCCAGCAGATCACTATCGGAAAACACCATATATTTT. Its protein product is CASRSLSENTIYF.

This clonotype has more than one count but fewer than ten. The gene calls are TRBV20-1 and TRBJ2-1; TRBD2 agrees at 10 bases. Looked up from germline, CDR1 is DFQATT and CDR2 is SNEGSKA (reference sequence). With V trimmed by 3 bases and J by 2 bases, 7 bases remained unmatched. This CDR3 has 16 residues. The DNA of the CDR3 is TGCAGTGCTAGTAAGCGGGAGGGCTTAACCTACAATGAGCAGTTCTTC. It is translated as CSASKREGLTYNEQFF.

At least ten counts were recorded for this clonotype. The chain uses TRBV28 and TRBJ2-7, with D perhaps matching TRBD2 (6 bases). V dropped 5 bases and J dropped 3 bases, with 17 bases sitting between them. Germline lookup yields CDR1 MDHEN and CDR2 SYDVKM. This CDR3 region has 15 residues. The CDR3 DNA reads as TGTGCCAGCAGTCCAGCAGGAGGGCGAAACTACGAGCAGTACTTC. It specifies CASSPAGGRNYEQYF.

This clonotype turned up a few times. The CDR3 region has the DNA TGTGCCAGCAGCTCCACTAGCGGGGCTAGCACAGATACGCAGTATTTT. Its protein is CASSSTSGASTDTQYF. The chain is built from TRBV7-3 and TRBJ2-3; the match to TRBD2 covers 10 bases. Germline lookup yields CDR1 SGHTA and CDR2 FQGTGA. The CDR3 totals 16 residues. J was trimmed by 0 bases and V by 4 bases; bases with no gene match: 4.

The sample holds many counts of this clonotype. The chain uses TRBV7-3 and TRBJ1-1, with unresolved D. CDR3 size: 15 residues. Germline V gives CDR1 SGHTA, CDR2 FQGTGA. V lost 1 base and J 5 bases, leaving 14 bases between the germline ends. This CDR3 is CASSLMGPRDTEAFF. The CDR3 nucleotides read TGTGCCAGCAGCTTAATGGGCCCCCGCGATACTGAAGCTTTCTTT. The variable domain in full, completed from reference TRBV7-3 and TRBJ1-1, reads GAGVSQTPSNKVTEKGKYVELRCDPISGHTALYWYRQSLGQGPEFLIYFQGTGAADDSGLPNDRFFAVRPEGSVSTLKIQRTERGDSAVYLCASSLMGPRDTEAFFGQGTRLTVV.

This clonotype ranks as medium-sized (0.01 to 0.1%). This chain uses TRBV7-2 with TRBJ2-1; TRBD2 agrees at 9 bases. The CDR3 covers 17 residues. With 2 bases clipped from V and 9 bases from J, the junction kept 14 bases outside the gene matches. Germline V gives CDR1 SGHTA, CDR2 FQGNSA. In DNA form, the CDR3 reads TGTGCCAGCAGCTTACGGGGCGGGAGGGCTCTCGAGAGTGAGCAGTTCTTC. Translated, it gives CASSLRGGRALESEQFF. The full variable domain, in which reference TRBV7-2 and TRBJ2-1 provide the parts outside the CDR3, is GAGVSQSPSNKVTEKGKDVELRCDPISGHTALYWYRQSLGQGLEFLIYFQGNSAPDKSGLPSDRFSAERTGGSVSTLTIQRTQQEDSAVYLCASSLRGGRALESEQFFGPGTRLTVL.

This clonotype was found a few times. V usage is TRBV20-1 and J usage is TRBJ2-5, with TRBD1 as a possible D gene (7 bases). The germline CDR1 and CDR2 sequences are DFQATT and SNEGSKA (reference sequence). The ends were cut back, 3 bases at V and 4 bases at J, with 12 bases in the middle. The CDR3 extends over 13 amino acids. The CDR3 nucleotides read TGCAGTGCTAGCAACAGGGGAGGAGAGACCCAGTACTTC. Its protein product is CSASNRGGETQYF.

V gene TRBV5-6 combines with J gene TRBJ2-2; possible D gene TRBD2, 5 bases. V was shortened by 7 bases and J by 6 bases, with 16 bases between the two germline ends. The CDR3 totals 14 residues. Germline CDR1 reads SGHDT; CDR2 reads YYEEEE. CDR3 DNA: TGTGCCAGCGGACTTGCCGTCGCGGCCGGGGAGCTGTTTTTT. Residues: CASGLAVAAGELFF.